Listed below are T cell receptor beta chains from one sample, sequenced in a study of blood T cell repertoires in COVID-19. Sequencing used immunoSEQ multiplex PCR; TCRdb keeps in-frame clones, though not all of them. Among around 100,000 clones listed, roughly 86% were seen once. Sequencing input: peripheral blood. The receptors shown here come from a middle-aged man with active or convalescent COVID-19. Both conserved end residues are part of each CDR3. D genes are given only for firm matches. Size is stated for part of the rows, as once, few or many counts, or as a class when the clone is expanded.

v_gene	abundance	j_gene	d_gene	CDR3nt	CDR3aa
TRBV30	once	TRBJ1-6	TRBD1	TGTGCCTGGAGTATAGGACAGGGGGATTCACCCCTCCACTTT	CAWSIGQGDSPLHF
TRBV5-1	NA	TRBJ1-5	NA	TGCGCCAGCAGACCTACAGGTATCGGCAATCAGCCCCAGCATTTT	CASRPTGIGNQPQHF
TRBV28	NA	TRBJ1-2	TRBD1	TGTGCCAGCAGGCTAGGGACAGCCTTGAATAACTATGGCTACACCTTC	CASRLGTALNNYGYTF
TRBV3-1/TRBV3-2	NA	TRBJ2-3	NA	TGTGCCAGCAGCCAAGATGGACACGCGTCAGATACGCAGTATTTT	CASSQDGHASDTQYF
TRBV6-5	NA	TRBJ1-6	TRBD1	TGTGCCAGCAGCCTTCAACAGGGGATGAATTCACCCCTCCACTTT	CASSLQQGMNSPLHF
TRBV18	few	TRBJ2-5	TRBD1	TGTGCCAGCTCACCGAACTCGGGACAGGGAGGAGAGACCCAGTACTTC	CASSPNSGQGGETQYF
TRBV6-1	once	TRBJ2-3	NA	TGTGCCAGCACCGAGACAGCGCCAGCCGATACGCAGTATTTT	CASTETAPADTQYF
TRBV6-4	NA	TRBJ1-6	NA	TGTGCCAGCACCGGACAGTTCTATAGCTCCTATAATTCACCCCTCCACTTT	CASTGQFYSSYNSPLHF
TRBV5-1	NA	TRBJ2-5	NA	TGCGCCAGCAGCTCTCGGCAAGAGACCCAGTACTTC	CASSSRQETQYF
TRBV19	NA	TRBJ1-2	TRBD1	TGTGCCAGTAGTGCATCGGGACAGAACTATGGCTACACCTTC	CASSASGQNYGYTF
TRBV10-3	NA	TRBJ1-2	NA	TGTGCCATCAGTGAGTCGCAGGGTAGCTATGGCTACACCTTC	CAISESQGSYGYTF
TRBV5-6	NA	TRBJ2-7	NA	TGTGCCAGCAGCTTGACAGGGTACGAGCAGTACTTC	CASSLTGYEQYF
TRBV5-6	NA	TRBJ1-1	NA	TGTGCCAGCAGCTTGGGCGGGAGGAACACTGAAGCTTTCTTT	CASSLGGRNTEAFF
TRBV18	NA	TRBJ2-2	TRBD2	TGTGCCAGCTTACGGACTAGCGGGGGGACGAACACCGGGGAGCTGTTTTTT	CASLRTSGGTNTGELFF
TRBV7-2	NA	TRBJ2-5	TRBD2	TGTGCCAGCAGCCCGGCGAGTGCGGGGGGGCCGGGGAAAGAGACCCAGTACTTC	CASSPASAGGPGKETQYF
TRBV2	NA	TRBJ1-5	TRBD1	TGTGCCAGCAGTGAACAGGGACAGGGGGCGGGAGCCCAGCATTTT	CASSEQGQGAGAQHF
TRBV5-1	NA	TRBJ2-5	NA	TGCGCCAGCAGCTTTGGCCGGGGGACTCTTGAAAAAGAGACCCAGTACTTC	CASSFGRGTLEKETQYF
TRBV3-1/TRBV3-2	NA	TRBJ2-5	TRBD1	TGTGCCAGCAGCCCAGGGGGCCCCACCCGGGAGACCCAGTACTTC	CASSPGGPTRETQYF
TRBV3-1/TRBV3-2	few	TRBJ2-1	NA	TGTGCCAGCAGCCTCCGACAGGCTGGGGGGGATGAGCAGTTCTTC	CASSLRQAGGDEQFF
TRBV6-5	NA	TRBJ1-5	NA	TGTGCCAGCAGGCCAGGATATAGCAATCAGCCCCAGCATTTT	CASRPGYSNQPQHF
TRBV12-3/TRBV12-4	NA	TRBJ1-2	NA	TGTGCCAGCAGTTTGGGAGGGGACTATGGCTACACCTTC	CASSLGGDYGYTF
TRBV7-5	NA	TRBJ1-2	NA	TGTGTCAGAAGCCCCAAGGGGGGACAGGGGGTTTCGGAGGATGGCTACACCTTC	CVRSPKGGQGVSEDGYTF
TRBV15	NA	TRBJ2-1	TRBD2	TGTGCCACCAGCAGAGCTAGCGGGGACTACAATGAGCAGTTCTTC	CATSRASGDYNEQFF
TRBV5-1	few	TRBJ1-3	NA	TGCGCCAGCAGCTTGGTTCACAGGGACTCTGGAAACACCATATATTTT	CASSLVHRDSGNTIYF
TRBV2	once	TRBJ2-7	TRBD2	TGTGCCAGCAGTGACGGACTAGCGGGACTCTCCTACGAGCAGTACTTC	CASSDGLAGLSYEQYF
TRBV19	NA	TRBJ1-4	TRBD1	TGTGCCAGTAGTATCGCGGACAGGGGAAACGAAAAACTGTTTTTT	CASSIADRGNEKLFF
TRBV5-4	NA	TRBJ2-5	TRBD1	TGTGCCAGCAGCTGGTGGGGACAGGGTGAGACCCAGTACTTC	CASSWWGQGETQYF
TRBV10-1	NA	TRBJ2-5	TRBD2	TGCGCCAGCAGTGAGTCTGCGGGGGGTGAGACCCAGTACTTC	CASSESAGGETQYF
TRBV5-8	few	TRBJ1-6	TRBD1	TGTGCCAGCAGCCAGGGACAGCCCTATAATTCACCCCTCCACTTT	CASSQGQPYNSPLHF
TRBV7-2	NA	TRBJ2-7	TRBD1	TGTGCCAGCAGCTTACGGGACAGGGGGCGTGAGCAGTACTTC	CASSLRDRGREQYF
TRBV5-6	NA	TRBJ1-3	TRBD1	TGTGCCAGCAGCTCCGCAGGGGGCGGAAACACCATATATTTT	CASSSAGGGNTIYF
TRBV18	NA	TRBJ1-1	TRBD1	TGTGCCAGCTCACCACCGACCCCAGGGGGCTTGAACACTGAAGCTTTCTTT	CASSPPTPGGLNTEAFF
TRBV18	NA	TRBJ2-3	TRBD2	TGTGCCAGCTCACCAGGGACTAGCGTAGGGGCAGATACGCAGTATTTT	CASSPGTSVGADTQYF
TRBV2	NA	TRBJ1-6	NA	TGTGCCAGCAGTGTACGGACAGTTGGTTCACCCCTCCACTTT	CASSVRTVGSPLHF
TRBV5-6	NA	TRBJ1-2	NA	TGTGCCAGCAGCTTGGTCGGGACTAACTATGGCTACACCTTC	CASSLVGTNYGYTF
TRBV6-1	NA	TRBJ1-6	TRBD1	TGTGCCAGCAGTGAACCGAGGGGACAGGGGGCCCTTAATTCACCCCTCCACTTT	CASSEPRGQGALNSPLHF
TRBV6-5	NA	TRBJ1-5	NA	TGTGCCAGTCGGGACATGGTCAATCAGCCCCAGCATTTT	CASRDMVNQPQHF
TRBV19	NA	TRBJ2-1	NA	TGTGCCAGTAGTATAGGAGGCCGACTCGCTGAGCAGTTCTTC	CASSIGGRLAEQFF
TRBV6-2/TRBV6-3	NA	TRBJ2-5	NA	TGTGCCAGCAGTTCGTACGGGACTCGAGACGTCGAGACCCAGTACTTC	CASSSYGTRDVETQYF
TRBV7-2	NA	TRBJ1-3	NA	TGTGCCAGCAGCTTAGCAACAGGAACTGGAAACACCATATATTTT	CASSLATGTGNTIYF
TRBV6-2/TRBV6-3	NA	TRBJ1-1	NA	TGTGCCAGCAGCGTGGGGGGGCTCACTGAAGCTTTCTTT	CASSVGGLTEAFF
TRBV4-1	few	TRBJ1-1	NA	TGCGCCAGCAGCCAGGGGCAGGGCGCGAATGAAGCTTTCTTT	CASSQGQGANEAFF
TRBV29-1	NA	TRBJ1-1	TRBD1	TGCAGCGTTGGACAGGGGATGGCTTTCTTT	CSVGQGMAFF
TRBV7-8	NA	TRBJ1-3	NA	TGTGCCAGCACCAGCTTACTAGGCGGGACTGGAAACACCATATATTTT	CASTSLLGGTGNTIYF
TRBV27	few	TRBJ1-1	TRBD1	TGTGCCAGCAGTCCCTCGACAGGGACAAACACTGAAGCTTTCTTT	CASSPSTGTNTEAFF
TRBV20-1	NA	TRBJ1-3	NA	TGCAGTGCTAGTTCGGGGACTGGAAACACCATATATTTT	CSASSGTGNTIYF
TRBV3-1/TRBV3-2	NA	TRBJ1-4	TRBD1	TGTGCCAGCAGCCTTTATCGACAGGGGGGTGAAAAACTGTTTTTT	CASSLYRQGGEKLFF
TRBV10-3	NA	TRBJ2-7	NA	TGTGCCATCAGTGAGGGAGAGGGGGTGGGCGAGCAGTACTTC	CAISEGEGVGEQYF
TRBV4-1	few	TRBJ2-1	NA	TGCGCCAGCAGCCAAGAGGCTAGCCCTGGGGATGAGCAGTTCTTC	CASSQEASPGDEQFF
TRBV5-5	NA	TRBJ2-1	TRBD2	TGTGCCAGCAGCTTCGACCGGGGGGGTGCCGGGTATGAGCAGTTCTTC	CASSFDRGGAGYEQFF
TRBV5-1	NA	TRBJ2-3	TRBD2	TGCGCCAGCAGCTTGGGGACACTAGCGGAGAACACAGATACGCAGTATTTT	CASSLGTLAENTDTQYF
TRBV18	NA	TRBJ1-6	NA	TGTGCCAGCTCACCACGTAATAATTCACCCCTCCACTTT	CASSPRNNSPLHF
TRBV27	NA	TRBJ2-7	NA	TGTGCCAGCAGTTATAGCCCGATCTCCTACGAGCAGTACTTC	CASSYSPISYEQYF